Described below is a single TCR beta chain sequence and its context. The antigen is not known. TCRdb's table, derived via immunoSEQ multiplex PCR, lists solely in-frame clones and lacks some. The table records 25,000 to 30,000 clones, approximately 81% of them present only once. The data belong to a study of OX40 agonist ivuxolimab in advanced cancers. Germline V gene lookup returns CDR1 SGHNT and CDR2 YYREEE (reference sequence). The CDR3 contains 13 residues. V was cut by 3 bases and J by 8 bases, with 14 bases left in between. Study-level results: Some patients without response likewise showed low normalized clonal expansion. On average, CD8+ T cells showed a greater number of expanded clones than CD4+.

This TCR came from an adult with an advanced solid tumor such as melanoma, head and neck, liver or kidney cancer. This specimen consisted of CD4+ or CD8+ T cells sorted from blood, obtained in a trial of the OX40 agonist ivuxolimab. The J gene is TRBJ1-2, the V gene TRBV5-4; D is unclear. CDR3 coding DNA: TGTGCCAGCAGCTCGCCATTGTCTCTGGGCTACACCTTC. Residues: CASSSPLSLGYTF.